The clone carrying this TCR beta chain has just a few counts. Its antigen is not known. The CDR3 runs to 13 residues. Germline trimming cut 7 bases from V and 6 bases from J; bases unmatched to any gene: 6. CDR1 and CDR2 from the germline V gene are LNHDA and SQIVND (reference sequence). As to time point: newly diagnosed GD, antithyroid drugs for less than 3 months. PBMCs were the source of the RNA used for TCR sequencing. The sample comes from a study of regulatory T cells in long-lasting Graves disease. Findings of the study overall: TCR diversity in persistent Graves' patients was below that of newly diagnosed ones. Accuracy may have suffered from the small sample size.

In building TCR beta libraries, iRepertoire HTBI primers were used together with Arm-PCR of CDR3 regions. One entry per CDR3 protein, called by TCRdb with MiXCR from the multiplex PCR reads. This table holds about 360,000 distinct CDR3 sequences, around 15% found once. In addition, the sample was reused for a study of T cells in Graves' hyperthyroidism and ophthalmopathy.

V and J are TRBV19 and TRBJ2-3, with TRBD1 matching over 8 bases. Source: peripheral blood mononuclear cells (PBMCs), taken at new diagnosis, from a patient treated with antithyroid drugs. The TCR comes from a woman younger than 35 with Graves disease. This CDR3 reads CASTGTGLDTQYF. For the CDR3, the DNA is TGTGCCAGTACTGGGACAGGCCTCGATACGCAGTATTTT.